This TCR beta chain was documented in a study of blood T cell repertoires in COVID-19. Across the study: Samples representing acute and convalescent COVID-19 were sourced from the United States, Italy and Spain. In each case, the material was cDNA or gDNA derived from T cells, B-cell-depleted T cells, or PBMCs.

V was trimmed by 0 bases and J by 7 bases, leaving 10 bases between them. The germline gives CDR1 KGHSH, CDR2 LQKENI. The CDR3 sequence is 14 residues long. Participants, about 18 to 100 years old, spanned some 23 US areas. Assay used: immunoSEQ multiplex PCR; TCRdb lists only in-frame clones, some missing. The sample shows 300,000 or so clones, roughly 85% of them seen only once. Input material: PBMCs or T cells enriched from blood (not recorded which). The genes are TRBV18 and TRBJ1-5, with D maybe TRBD1 (5 bases). This TCR was recovered from a woman aged 40 to 50 with acute COVID-19. CDR3: CASSPPGGTQPQHF. DNA of the CDR3: TGTGCCAGCTCACCACCGGGGGGTACCCAGCCCCAGCATTTT.